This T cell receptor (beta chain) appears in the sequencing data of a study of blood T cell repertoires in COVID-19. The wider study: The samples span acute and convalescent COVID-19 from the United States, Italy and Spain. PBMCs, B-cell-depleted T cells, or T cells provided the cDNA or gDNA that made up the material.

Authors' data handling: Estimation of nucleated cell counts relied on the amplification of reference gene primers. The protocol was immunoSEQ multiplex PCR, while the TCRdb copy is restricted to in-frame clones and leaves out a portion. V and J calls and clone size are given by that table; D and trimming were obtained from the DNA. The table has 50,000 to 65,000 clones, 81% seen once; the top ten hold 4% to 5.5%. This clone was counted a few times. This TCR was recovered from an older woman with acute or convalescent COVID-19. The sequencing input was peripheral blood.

The CDR3 region has the DNA TGCGCCAGCAGCTTGGTTTTCAGTCAAGAGACCCAGTACTTC. Its translation: CASSLVFSQETQYF. The chain couples TRBV5-1 to TRBJ2-5; D remains unclear. This CDR3 contains 14 residues. Germline assignment: CDR1 SGHRS and CDR2 YFSETQ. The germline V and J ends were trimmed by 0 bases and 2 bases, with 8 bases remaining between them.